This is a list of T cell receptor beta chains from one sample in a study of cytomegalovirus exposure and HLA in healthy donors. The table came from immunoSEQ multiplex PCR; TCRdb's copy has only in-frame clones and leaves some out. The sample has 110,000 or so clones, around 76% seen once. Sample: PBMCs. The receptors here all came from a middle-aged man in good health and CMV-seropositive. Both conserved end residues are part of each CDR3. The D gene is left open where the match is weak. Not all rows give a size; the values are once, few, many and, for expanded clones, a class.

TRBV5-6	TRBJ1-1	-	TRBD1	14	TGTGCCAGCAGCTACCAGACAGGGCTCTCGGGGGCTTTCTTT	CASSYQTGLSGAFF
TRBV10-3	TRBJ2-5	-	TRBD1	15	TGTGCCATCAGTGAGTCGGTTACAGGGGAAGAGACCCAGTACTTC	CAISESVTGEETQYF
TRBV7-2	TRBJ2-3	once	-	15	TGTGCCAGCAGCTTAGGACAGCTTAGCACAGATACGCAGTATTTT	CASSLGQLSTDTQYF
TRBV6-5	TRBJ2-5	few	-	13	TGTGCCAGCAGTCGGACTGGGTTTGAGACCCAGTACTTC	CASSRTGFETQYF
TRBV21-1	TRBJ2-5	-	-	14	TGTGCCAGCAGCCGTAGGGGGTCGGAGGAGACCCAGTACTTC	CASSRRGSEETQYF
TRBV7-9	TRBJ1-1	-	-	17	TGTTCCAGCAGCCAGCCGGGATCCATGAAAGCGAACACTGAAGCTTTCTTT	CSSSQPGSMKANTEAFF
TRBV5-1	TRBJ2-7	few	TRBD2	14	TGCGCCAGCAGCTACGGTAGCGGGAGCTACGAGCAGTACTTC	CASSYGSGSYEQYF
TRBV27	TRBJ2-3	-	TRBD1	14	TGTGCCAGCAGTTCAGGGGGCCTGACAGATACGCAGTATTTT	CASSSGGLTDTQYF
TRBV5-6	TRBJ1-1	-	-	12	TGTGCCAGCAGCTCCTCCTACACTGAAGCTTTCTTT	CASSSSYTEAFF
TRBV28	TRBJ2-7	-	-	13	TGTGCCAGCACCCGGGATCCACCCTACGAGCAGTACTTC	CASTRDPPYEQYF
TRBV28	TRBJ2-7	-	-	14	TGTGCCAGCAGTTTGAACCAGGGGAGAAACGAGCAGTACTTC	CASSLNQGRNEQYF
TRBV6-1	TRBJ2-7	-	-	13	TGTGCCAGCAGTGACAGGAAGACCTACGAGCAGTACTTC	CASSDRKTYEQYF
TRBV28	TRBJ1-5	-	TRBD1	15	TGTGCCAGCAGCCTCCTTAGGGACAGTTATCAGCCCCAGCATTTT	CASSLLRDSYQPQHF
TRBV28	TRBJ1-1	few	TRBD1	14	TGTGCCAGCAGTGGACAGGGGAGAGGCACTGAAGCTTTCTTT	CASSGQGRGTEAFF
TRBV5-6	TRBJ2-1	-	-	15	TGTGCCAGCAGAGGGACACTCCGGGATGGGAATGAGCAGTTCTTC	CASRGTLRDGNEQFF
TRBV19	TRBJ1-5	-	TRBD1	15	TGTGCCACGGACAGGGGGACGTATAGCAATCAGCCCCAGCATTTT	CATDRGTYSNQPQHF
TRBV7-2	TRBJ2-7	-	TRBD2	13	TGTGCCAGCAGCTTGGGGGGGTGGTACGAGCAGTACTTC	CASSLGGWYEQYF
TRBV7-2	TRBJ2-7	-	-	14	TGTGCCAGCAGCTTAGAGGCAGGGGCCTACGAGCAGTACTTC	CASSLEAGAYEQYF
TRBV29-1	TRBJ2-7	-	-	13	TGCAGCGTTGATATGGGGGGAGTCACGGGGCAGTACTTC	CSVDMGGVTGQYF
TRBV6-1	TRBJ1-2	-	-	13	TGTGCCACCGGCCCTAACGAGGACTATGGCTACACCTTC	CATGPNEDYGYTF
TRBV18	TRBJ2-2	-	TRBD2	17	TGTGCCAGCTCACCAGGAAGCGGGGGCCTGAACACCGGGGAGCTGTTTTTT	CASSPGSGGLNTGELFF
TRBV19	TRBJ1-5	-	TRBD1	15	TGTGCCAGTAGTATAGAGGACAGGGGTAGACAGCCCCAGCATTTT	CASSIEDRGRQPQHF
TRBV4-2	TRBJ1-5	few	TRBD1	16	TGTGCCAGCAGCCAAAAGACAGGGGGGTTGGGGCAGCCCCAGCATTTT	CASSQKTGGLGQPQHF
TRBV9	TRBJ2-3	-	TRBD2	17	TGTGCCAGCAGCCAAAGGAACGCGGGGGGAGGTGGAGATACGCAGTATTTT	CASSQRNAGGGGDTQYF
TRBV7-2	TRBJ1-5	-	TRBD1	15	TGTGCCAGCAGCTTAACAGGGGATAGCAATCAGCCCCAGCATTTT	CASSLTGDSNQPQHF
TRBV4-3	TRBJ1-2	once	TRBD1	15	TGCGCCAGCAGCCAATGGACAGGGGGCTACTATGGCTACACCTTC	CASSQWTGGYYGYTF
TRBV7-9	TRBJ1-3	-	-	16	TGTGCCAGCAGCCCCGCCCAACCCAGCTCTGGAAACACCATATATTTT	CASSPAQPSSGNTIYF
TRBV5-1	TRBJ2-2	-	-	14	TGCGCCAGCAGCCCGGCGGTGAGGACCGGGGAGCTGTTTTTT	CASSPAVRTGELFF
TRBV4-3	TRBJ1-2	-	-	15	TGCGCCAGCAGCCAAGGGGTTTCAGCACTCGGGGGCTACACCTTC	CASSQGVSALGGYTF
TRBV19	TRBJ2-1	-	TRBD1	15	TGTGCCAGTAGTATTGGGACAGTCACCTACAATGAGCAGTTCTTC	CASSIGTVTYNEQFF
TRBV6-6	TRBJ1-2	-	TRBD1	14	TGTGCCAGCTGGTGGGACAGGTTTAACTATGGCTACACCTTC	CASWWDRFNYGYTF
TRBV11-1	TRBJ2-5	-	TRBD1	14	TGTGCCAGCAGCTACGGGACAGTGATAGAGACCCAGTACTTC	CASSYGTVIETQYF
TRBV11-2	TRBJ2-1	-	-	10	TGTGCCAGCAGCTTTAACCAGCAGGTCTTC	CASSFNQQVF
TRBV19	TRBJ1-2	-	TRBD1	15	TGTGCCAGTAGTCCCCGGGACAGGGAAAGCTATGGCTACACCTTC	CASSPRDRESYGYTF
TRBV5-1	TRBJ2-2	-	-	16	TGCGCCAGCAGCCTGATTGGGGGCGAGGGCACCGGGGAGCTGTTTTTT	CASSLIGGEGTGELFF
TRBV18	TRBJ2-7	-	-	12	TGTGCCAGCTCACGGGAGACCTACGAGCAGTACTTC	CASSRETYEQYF
TRBV28	TRBJ2-1	-	TRBD2	18	TGTGCCAGCAGTCGCAACACCTTACTAGCGGGAGTCTACAATGAGCAGTTCTTC	CASSRNTLLAGVYNEQFF
TRBV6-6	TRBJ1-2	-	-	11	TGTGCCAGCGGTGACAGGAGGGGCTACACCTTC	CASGDRRGYTF
TRBV20-1	TRBJ2-7	-	-	11	TGCAGTGCGCAACTTTCCTACGAGCAGTACTTC	CSAQLSYEQYF
TRBV29-1	TRBJ2-2	-	TRBD2	16	TGCAGCGTTGCGGGACTAGCGGGAGGGAACACCGGGGAGCTGTTTTTT	CSVAGLAGGNTGELFF
TRBV11-2	TRBJ1-6	-	-	16	TGTGCCAGCAGCACGTGGACAATCTCCTATAATTCACCCCTCCACTTT	CASSTWTISYNSPLHF
TRBV13	TRBJ1-3	-	TRBD1	16	TGTGCCAGCAGCAAGGGACAGGGGGCGGGCGGAAACACCATATATTTT	CASSKGQGAGGNTIYF
TRBV7-8	TRBJ1-1	-	TRBD1	14	TGTGCCAGCAGCCCCCGACAGGGCAACACTGAAGCTTTCTTT	CASSPRQGNTEAFF
TRBV6-5	TRBJ2-3	-	-	15	TGTGCCAGCAGCCTATCCAGGGCGAGCACAGATACGCAGTATTTT	CASSLSRASTDTQYF
TRBV6-1	TRBJ1-2	-	TRBD1	13	TGTGCCAGCAGCCGTAATGGGGACAGGGGCCTTACCTTC	CASSRNGDRGLTF
TRBV9	TRBJ2-1	-	TRBD2	16	TGTGCCAGCAGCGTAGCGGGGGGGCAAGTTTTGGGTGAGCAGTTCTTC	CASSVAGGQVLGEQFF
TRBV28	TRBJ1-3	-	TRBD1	16	TGTGCCAGCAGTTACGGGACAGGGAGAATTGGAAACACCATATATTTT	CASSYGTGRIGNTIYF